This paragraph covers one T cell receptor (beta chain) sequence. This sample is part of a study of human T cells and chemical hapten exposure. The wider study: While the approximately 25-week study was under way, patients received diphenylcyclopropenone on the scalp every week.

From the RACE reads, TCRdb called clonotypes with MiXCR, one entry per CDR3 protein. The sample contains about 360,000 distinct CDR3 sequences, around 6.9% of which appear only once. Time point reported: patch test 1, 2 weeks after DPC sensitization. Stated treatment: therapeutic diphenylcyclopropenone sensitization with weekly scalp DPC. The study enrolled 18 to 70-year-old alopecia patients suitable for DPC. The TCR sequence derives from a woman aged 18 to 35 with alopecia areata. Some clones in this sample may be carry-over from other donors' samples. Sequencing used whole blood, obtained in connection with sensitization to the hapten diphenylcyclopropenone (DPC).

CDR3 region: CASSPLASGGNYEQYF. The CDR3 nucleotides read TGTGCCAGCAGTCCTCTGGCTAGCGGGGGGAACTACGAGCAGTACTTC. The J gene is TRBJ2-7, the V gene TRBV28, with 11 positions matching TRBD2. CDR1 is MDHEN, CDR2 SYDVKM, per germline. The CDR3 runs to 16 residues. J gave up 3 bases and V 5 bases, and 9 bases lay outside the gene matches.